This TCR beta chain emerged from a study of vaccination and CD4 T cells after COVID-19. As for the study in general: Spike peptides, overlapping and drawn from SARS-CoV-2, HCoV-NL63, HCoV-OC43 and HCoV-229E, were used to stimulate cells. Each of the control cultures got a CEFX pool, an HIV-1 Nef pool, or no peptide.

Notes on this clonotype: The antigen is undetermined.

CDR3 size: 12 residues. The V segment lost 4 bases and the J segment 5 bases; nucleotides outside the gene matches: 1. Germline V gives CDR1 SNHLY, CDR2 FYNNEI. Study observations and caveats: Reactive clone data from convalescent patients indicated a median of about 90% appearing only post-vaccination.

With the Oncomine TCR Beta short-read assay, DNA from cultured CD4+ T cells was sequenced. TCRdb ran MiXCR on the PCR reads and lists one entry per CDR3 protein. The sample lists under 3,500 distinct CDR3 sequences, around 82% occurring once. As to treatment: roughly 10-day PBMC culture with coronavirus spike peptide pools or control peptides (ViraFEST assay). Researchers reported culturing two million PBMCs per well with 10 IU/ml IL-2 and 8 to 10 ug/ml peptide pools. The origin of this receptor is a human donor who had recovered from COVID-19. This chain connects TRBV2 to TRBJ2-5; 7 bases are shared with TRBD2. The sequencing input was CD4+ T cells from blood, cultured in vitro. The CDR3 nucleotides read TGTGCCAGCAGTGGGGGGGGGGAGACCCAGTACTTC. Protein: CASSGGGETQYF.